Below are 4 T cell receptor beta chains sequenced from a single sample in a study of cytomegalovirus exposure and HLA in healthy donors. The PCR used 60 Vbeta and 13 Jbeta primers. Generated by immunoSEQ multiplex PCR, the TCRdb table keeps only in-frame clones and is missing some. The table has roughly 130,000 clones, around 75% seen once. Sequenced material: PBMCs. Every receptor here comes from a female donor in good health and CMV-seronegative.

The chain's CDR3 is CASSPRTSSYEQYF. The CDR3 nucleotides read TGTGCCAGCAGCCCCCGGACTAGCTCCTACGAGCAGTACTTC. The chain uses TRBV7-9 and TRBJ2-7; 7 positions agree with TRBD2. Germline V gives CDR1 SEHNR, CDR2 FQNEAQ (reference sequence). This CDR3 region has 14 residues. V gave up 5 bases and J gave up 0 bases; unmatched junction bases: 4.

The chain links TRBV5-1 to TRBJ1-1; no firm D call. The CDR3 runs to 14 residues. The V end was cut by 0 bases, the J end by 1 base, with 7 bases between. CDR1 SGHRS and CDR2 YFSETQ come from the germline V gene. CDR3 sequence: CASSLELSNTEAFF. CDR3 DNA: TGCGCCAGCAGCTTGGAGCTGTCGAACACTGAAGCTTTCTTT.

The CDR3 spells CASSLGTGVYEQYF. The CDR3 DNA follows: TGCGCCAGCAGCTTGGGGACAGGGGTCTACGAGCAGTACTTC. This chain links TRBV5-1 with TRBJ2-7, with 9 positions matching TRBD1. The germline V gene encodes CDR1 SGHRS and CDR2 YFSETQ. The CDR3 covers 14 residues. Unmatched junction bases numbered 1, after V lost 0 bases and J lost 3 bases.

The V call is TRBV15, the J call TRBJ2-4, with 10 bases matching TRBD2. J gave up 7 bases and V 0 bases, and 3 bases lay outside the gene matches. The CDR3 covers 15 residues. Per germline, CDR1 LNHNV and CDR2 YYDKDF (reference sequence). The CDR3 DNA reads TGTGCCACCAGCAGAGATCTTAGCGGGGGGAACATTCAGTACTTC. It translates to CATSRDLSGGNIQYF. Full variable domain (rest looked up from reference TRBV15 and TRBJ2-4): DAMVIQNPRYQVTQFGKPVTLSCSQTLNHNVMYWYQQKSSQAPKLLFHYYDKDFNNEADTPDNFQSRRPNTSFCFLDIRSPGLGDTAMYLCATSRDLSGGNIQYFGAGTRLSVL.